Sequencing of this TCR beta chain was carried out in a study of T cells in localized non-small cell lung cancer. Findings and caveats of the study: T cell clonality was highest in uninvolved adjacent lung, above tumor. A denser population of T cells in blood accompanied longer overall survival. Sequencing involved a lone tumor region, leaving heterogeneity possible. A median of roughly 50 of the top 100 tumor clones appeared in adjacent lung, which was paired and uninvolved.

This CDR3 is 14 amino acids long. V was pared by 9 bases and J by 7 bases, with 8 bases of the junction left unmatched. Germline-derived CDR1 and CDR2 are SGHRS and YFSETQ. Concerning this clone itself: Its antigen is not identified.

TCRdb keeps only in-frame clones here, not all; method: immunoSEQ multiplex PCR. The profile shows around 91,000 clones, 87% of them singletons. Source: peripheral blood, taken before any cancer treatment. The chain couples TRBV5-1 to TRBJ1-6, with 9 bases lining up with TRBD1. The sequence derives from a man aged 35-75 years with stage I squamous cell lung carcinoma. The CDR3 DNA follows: TGCGCCACAACGACAGGGGGGGAGAATTCACCCCTCCACTTT. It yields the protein CATTTGGENSPLHF.